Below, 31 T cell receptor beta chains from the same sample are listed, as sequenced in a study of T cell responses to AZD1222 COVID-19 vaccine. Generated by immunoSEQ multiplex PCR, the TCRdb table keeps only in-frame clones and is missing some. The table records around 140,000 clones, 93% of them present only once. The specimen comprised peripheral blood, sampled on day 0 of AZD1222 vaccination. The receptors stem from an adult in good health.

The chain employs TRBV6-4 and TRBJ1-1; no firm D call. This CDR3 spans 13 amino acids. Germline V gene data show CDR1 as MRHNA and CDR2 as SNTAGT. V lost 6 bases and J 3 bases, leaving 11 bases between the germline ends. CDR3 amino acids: CASRGLADTEAFF. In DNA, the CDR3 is TGTGCCAGCAGGGGTCTGGCGGACACTGAAGCTTTCTTT.

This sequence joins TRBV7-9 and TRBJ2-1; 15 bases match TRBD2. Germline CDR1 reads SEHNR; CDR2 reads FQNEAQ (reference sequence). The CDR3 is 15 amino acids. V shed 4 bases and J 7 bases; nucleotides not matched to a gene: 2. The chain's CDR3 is CASSWTSGGANEQFF. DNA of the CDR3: TGTGCCAGCAGCTGGACTAGCGGGGGGGCTAATGAGCAGTTCTTC.

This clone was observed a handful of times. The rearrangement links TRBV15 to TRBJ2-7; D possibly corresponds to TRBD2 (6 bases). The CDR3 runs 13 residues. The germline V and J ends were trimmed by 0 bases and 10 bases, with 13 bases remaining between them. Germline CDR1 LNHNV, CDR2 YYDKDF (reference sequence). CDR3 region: CATSREPAGGQYF. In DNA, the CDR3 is TGTGCCACCAGCAGAGAGCCCGCCGGGGGTCAGTACTTC.

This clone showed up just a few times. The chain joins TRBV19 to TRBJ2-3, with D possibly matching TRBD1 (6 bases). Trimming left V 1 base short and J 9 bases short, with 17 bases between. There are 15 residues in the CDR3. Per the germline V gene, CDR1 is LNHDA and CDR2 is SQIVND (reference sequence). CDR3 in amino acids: CASSIAGGDLGTQYF. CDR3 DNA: TGTGCCAGTAGTATAGCTGGGGGCGACCTTGGGACGCAGTATTTT.

The CDR3 nucleotides are TGTGCCAGCAGCGTAGAGGGAGTCCTCACAGATACGCAGTATTTT. This encodes CASSVEGVLTDTQYF. The rearrangement uses TRBV9 and TRBJ2-3; D is possibly TRBD2 (5 bases). The CDR3 has 15 residues. The V and J ends lost 0 bases and 2 bases respectively, with 10 bases between them. Germline assignment: CDR1 SGDLS and CDR2 YYNGEE.

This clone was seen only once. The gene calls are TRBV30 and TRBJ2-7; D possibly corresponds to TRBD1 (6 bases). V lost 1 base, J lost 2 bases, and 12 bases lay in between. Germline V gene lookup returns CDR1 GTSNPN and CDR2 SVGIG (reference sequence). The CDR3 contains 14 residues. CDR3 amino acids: CAWSGPPGAYEQYF. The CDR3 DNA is TGTGCCTGGAGTGGCCCTCCAGGGGCCTACGAGCAGTACTTC.

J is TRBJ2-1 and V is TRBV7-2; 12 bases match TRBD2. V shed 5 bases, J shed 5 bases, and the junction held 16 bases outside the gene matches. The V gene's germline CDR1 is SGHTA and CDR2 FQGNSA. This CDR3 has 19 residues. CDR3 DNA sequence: TGTGCCAGCAGCCCCGTTTGGGCTAGCGGGGGGGCCAGGGACAATGAGCAGTTCTTC. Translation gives CASSPVWASGGARDNEQFF.

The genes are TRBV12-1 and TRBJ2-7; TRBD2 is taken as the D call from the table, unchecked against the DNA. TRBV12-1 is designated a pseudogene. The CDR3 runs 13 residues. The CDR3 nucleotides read TGTGCCAGCAGCTCCCCCGTAACCTACGAGCAGTACTTC. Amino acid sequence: CASSSPVTYEQYF.

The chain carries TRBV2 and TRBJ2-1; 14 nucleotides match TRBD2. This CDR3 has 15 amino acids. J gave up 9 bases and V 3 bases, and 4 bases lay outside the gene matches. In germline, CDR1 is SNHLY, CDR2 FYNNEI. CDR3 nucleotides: TGTGCCAGCAGTGAGACTAGCGGGGGGGCCGGTGAGCAGTTCTTC. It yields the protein CASSETSGGAGEQFF.

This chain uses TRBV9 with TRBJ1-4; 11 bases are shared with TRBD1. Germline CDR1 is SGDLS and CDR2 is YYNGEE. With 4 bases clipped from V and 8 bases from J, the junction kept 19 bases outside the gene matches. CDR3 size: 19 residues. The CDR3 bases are TGTGCCAGCAGCCGAACACACGGACAGGGGGCTGAAGGACGGGAAAAACTGTTTTTT. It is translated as CASSRTHGQGAEGREKLFF.

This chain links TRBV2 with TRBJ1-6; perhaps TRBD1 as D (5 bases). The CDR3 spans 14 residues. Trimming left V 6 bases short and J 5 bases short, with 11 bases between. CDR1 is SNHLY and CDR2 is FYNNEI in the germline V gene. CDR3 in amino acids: CASRGPGNNSPLHF. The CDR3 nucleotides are TGTGCCAGCAGGGGACCGGGCAATAATTCACCCCTCCACTTT.

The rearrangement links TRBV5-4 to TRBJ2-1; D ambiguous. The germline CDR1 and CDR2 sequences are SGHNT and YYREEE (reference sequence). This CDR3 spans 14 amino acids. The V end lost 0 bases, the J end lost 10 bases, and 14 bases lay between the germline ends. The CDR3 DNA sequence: TGTGCCAGCAGCTTGGTAGGCCTCATGGGCGAGCAGTTCTTC. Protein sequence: CASSLVGLMGEQFF.

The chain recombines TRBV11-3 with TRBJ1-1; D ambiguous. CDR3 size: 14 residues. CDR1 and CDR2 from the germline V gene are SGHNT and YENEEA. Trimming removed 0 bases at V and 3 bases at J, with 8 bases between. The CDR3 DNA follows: TGTGCCAGCAGCTTAGATTCTCGACACACTGAAGCTTTCTTT. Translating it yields CASSLDSRHTEAFF.

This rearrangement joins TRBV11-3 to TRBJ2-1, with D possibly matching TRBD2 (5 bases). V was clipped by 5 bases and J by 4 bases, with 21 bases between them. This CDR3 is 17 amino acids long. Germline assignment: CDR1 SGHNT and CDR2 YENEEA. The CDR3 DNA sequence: TGTGCCAGCAGCCCTAACTCAATGGGAGCAGTTTACAATGAGCAGTTCTTC. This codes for CASSPNSMGAVYNEQFF.

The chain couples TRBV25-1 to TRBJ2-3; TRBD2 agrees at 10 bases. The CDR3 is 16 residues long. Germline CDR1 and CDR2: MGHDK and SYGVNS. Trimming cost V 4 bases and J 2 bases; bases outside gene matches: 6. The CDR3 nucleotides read TGTGCCAGCAGTGGACGGACTAGCGGAATCACAGATACGCAGTATTTT. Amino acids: CASSGRTSGITDTQYF.

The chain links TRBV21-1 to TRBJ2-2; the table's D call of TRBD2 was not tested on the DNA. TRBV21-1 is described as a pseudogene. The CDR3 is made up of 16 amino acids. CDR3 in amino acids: CASSKEVRRDTGELFF. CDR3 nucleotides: TGTGCCAGCAGCAAAGAGGTTAGGAGGGATACCGGGGAGCTGTTTTTT.

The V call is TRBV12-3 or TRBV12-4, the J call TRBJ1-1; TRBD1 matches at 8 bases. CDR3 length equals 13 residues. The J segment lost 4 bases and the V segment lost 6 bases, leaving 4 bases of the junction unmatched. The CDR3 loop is CASSRTGITEAFF. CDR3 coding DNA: TGTGCCAGCAGCCGGACAGGGATCACTGAAGCTTTCTTT.

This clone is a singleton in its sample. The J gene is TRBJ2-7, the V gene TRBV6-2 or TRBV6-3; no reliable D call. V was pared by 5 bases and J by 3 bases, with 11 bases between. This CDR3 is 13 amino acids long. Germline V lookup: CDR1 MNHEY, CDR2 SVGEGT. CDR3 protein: CASSLVRFYEQYF. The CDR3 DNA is TGTGCCAGCAGTCTAGTCCGGTTCTACGAGCAGTACTTC.

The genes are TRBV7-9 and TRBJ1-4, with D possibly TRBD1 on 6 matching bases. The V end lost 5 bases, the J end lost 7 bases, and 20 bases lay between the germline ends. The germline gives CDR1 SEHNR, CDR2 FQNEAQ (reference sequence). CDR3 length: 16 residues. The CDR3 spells CASSPGWGGESEKLFF. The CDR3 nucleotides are TGTGCCAGCAGCCCAGGATGGGGGGGCGAAAGTGAAAAACTGTTTTTT.

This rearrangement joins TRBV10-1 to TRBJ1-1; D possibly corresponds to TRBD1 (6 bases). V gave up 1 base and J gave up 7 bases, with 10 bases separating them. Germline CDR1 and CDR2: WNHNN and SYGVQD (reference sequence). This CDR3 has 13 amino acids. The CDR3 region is CASSEFGTSEAFF. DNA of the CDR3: TGCGCCAGCAGTGAGTTTGGGACAAGTGAAGCTTTCTTT.

The CDR3 DNA reads TGCAGTGCTAGTCCAAAGGTGATGCACGAGCAGTACTTC. Translated, it gives CSASPKVMHEQYF. The chain recombines TRBV20-1 with TRBJ2-7; D ambiguous. The CDR3 runs 13 residues. V gave up 3 bases and J gave up 5 bases, with 14 bases separating them. The V gene's germline CDR1 is DFQATT and CDR2 SNEGSKA (reference sequence).

The CDR3 bases are TGCGCCAGCAGCTTCGGGACAGGGGAGTTCCCCAGGGGTATACGGCCCCAGCATTTT. This sequence encodes CASSFGTGEFPRGIRPQHF. V and J are TRBV5-1 and TRBJ1-5; 10 bases line up with TRBD1. The J segment lost 9 bases and the V segment lost 2 bases, leaving 20 bases of the junction unmatched. CDR1 is SGHRS, CDR2 YFSETQ, per germline. The CDR3 runs to 19 residues.

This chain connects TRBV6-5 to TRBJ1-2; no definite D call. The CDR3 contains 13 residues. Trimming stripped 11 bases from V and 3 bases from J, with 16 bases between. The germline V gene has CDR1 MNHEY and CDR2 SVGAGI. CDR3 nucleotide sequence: TGTGCCCACTTGGCCCCATCGGACTATGGCTACACCTTC. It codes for CAHLAPSDYGYTF.

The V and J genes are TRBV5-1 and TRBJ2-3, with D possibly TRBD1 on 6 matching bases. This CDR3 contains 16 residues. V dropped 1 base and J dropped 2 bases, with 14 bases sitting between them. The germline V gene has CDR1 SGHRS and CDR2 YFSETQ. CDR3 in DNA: TGCGCCAGCAGCTTGCTAATGGGACATGCCACAGATACGCAGTATTTT. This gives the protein CASSLLMGHATDTQYF.

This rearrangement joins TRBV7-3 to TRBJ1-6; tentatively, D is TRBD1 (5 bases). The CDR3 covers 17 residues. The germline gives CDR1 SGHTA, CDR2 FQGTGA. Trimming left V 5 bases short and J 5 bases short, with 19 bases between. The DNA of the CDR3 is TGTGCCAGCAGCCCCAGTGGGGCACTGGGGGATAATTCACCCCTCCACTTT. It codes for CASSPSGALGDNSPLHF.

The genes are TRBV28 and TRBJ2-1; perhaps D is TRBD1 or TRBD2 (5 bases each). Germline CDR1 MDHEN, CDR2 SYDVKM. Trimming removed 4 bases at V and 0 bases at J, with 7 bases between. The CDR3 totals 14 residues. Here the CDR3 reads CASSSGGSYNEQFF. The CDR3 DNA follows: TGTGCCAGCAGTTCTGGGGGCTCCTACAATGAGCAGTTCTTC.

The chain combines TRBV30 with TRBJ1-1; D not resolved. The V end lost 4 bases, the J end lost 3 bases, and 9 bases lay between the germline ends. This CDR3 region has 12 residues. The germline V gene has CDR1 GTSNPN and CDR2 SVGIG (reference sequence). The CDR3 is CAWILSYTEAFF. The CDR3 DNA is TGTGCCTGGATACTAAGTTACACTGAAGCTTTCTTT.

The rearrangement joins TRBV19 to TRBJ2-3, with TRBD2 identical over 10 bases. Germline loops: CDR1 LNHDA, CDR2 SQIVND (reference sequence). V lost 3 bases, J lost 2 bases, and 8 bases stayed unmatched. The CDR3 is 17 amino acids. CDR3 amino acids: CASSIGVAGGYTDTQYF. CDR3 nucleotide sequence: TGTGCCAGTAGTATTGGAGTAGCGGGAGGATACACAGATACGCAGTATTTT.

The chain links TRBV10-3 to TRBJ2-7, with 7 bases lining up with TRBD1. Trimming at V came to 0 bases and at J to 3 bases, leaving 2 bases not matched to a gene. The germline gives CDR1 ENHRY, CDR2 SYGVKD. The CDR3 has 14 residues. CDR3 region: CAISESGQYYEQYF. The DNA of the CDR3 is TGTGCCATCAGTGAGTCGGGACAGTACTACGAGCAGTACTTC.

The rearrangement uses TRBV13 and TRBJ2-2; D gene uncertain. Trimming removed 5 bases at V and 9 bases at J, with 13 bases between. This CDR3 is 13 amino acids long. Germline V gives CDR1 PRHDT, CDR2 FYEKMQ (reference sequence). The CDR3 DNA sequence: TGTGCCAGCAGCCCAGACCTAAATAGGGAGCTGTTTTTT. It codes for CASSPDLNRELFF.

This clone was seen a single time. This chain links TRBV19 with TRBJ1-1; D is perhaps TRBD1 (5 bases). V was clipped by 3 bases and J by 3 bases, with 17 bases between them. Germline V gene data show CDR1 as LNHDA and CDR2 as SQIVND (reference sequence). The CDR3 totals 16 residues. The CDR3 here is CASSIRPGTRDTEAFF. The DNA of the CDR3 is TGTGCCAGTAGTATCCGGCCGGGGACTCGGGACACTGAAGCTTTCTTT.